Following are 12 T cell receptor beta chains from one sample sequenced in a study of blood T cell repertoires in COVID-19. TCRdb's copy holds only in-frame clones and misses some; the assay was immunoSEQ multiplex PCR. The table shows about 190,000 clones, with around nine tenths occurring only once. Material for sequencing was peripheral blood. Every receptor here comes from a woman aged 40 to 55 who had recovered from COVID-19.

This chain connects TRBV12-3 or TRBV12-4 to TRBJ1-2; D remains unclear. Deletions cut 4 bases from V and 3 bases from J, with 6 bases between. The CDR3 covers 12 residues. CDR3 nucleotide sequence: TGTGCCAGCAGTTGGGCAGACTATGGCTACACCTTC. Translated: CASSWADYGYTF.

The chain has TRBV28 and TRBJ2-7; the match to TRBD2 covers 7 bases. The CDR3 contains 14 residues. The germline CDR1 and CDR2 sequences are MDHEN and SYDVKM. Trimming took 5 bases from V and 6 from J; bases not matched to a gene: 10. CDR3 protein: CASSPGPRGVEQYF. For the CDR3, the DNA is TGTGCCAGCAGTCCCGGCCCCCGGGGGGTCGAGCAGTACTTC. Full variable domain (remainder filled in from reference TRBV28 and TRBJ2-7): DVKVTQSSRYLVKRTGEKVFLECVQDMDHENMFWYRQDPGLGLRLIYFSYDVKMKEKGDIPEGYSVSREKKERFSLILESASTNQTSMYLCASSPGPRGVEQYFGPGTRLTVT.

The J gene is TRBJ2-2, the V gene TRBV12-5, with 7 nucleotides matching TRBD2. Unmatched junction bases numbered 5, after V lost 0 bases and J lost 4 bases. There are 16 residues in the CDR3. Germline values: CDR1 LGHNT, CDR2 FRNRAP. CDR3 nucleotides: TGTGCTAGTGGTTTGGTGGGCGGGGGACTCACCGGGGAGCTGTTTTTT. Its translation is CASGLVGGGLTGELFF.

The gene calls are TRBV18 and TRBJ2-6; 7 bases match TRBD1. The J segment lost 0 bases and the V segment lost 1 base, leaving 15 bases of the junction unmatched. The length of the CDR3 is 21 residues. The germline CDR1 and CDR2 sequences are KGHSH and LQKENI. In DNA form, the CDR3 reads TGTGCCAGCTCACCACAACAGATGGATTGGGACAGCCTCTCTGGGGCCAACGTCCTGACTTTC. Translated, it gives CASSPQQMDWDSLSGANVLTF.

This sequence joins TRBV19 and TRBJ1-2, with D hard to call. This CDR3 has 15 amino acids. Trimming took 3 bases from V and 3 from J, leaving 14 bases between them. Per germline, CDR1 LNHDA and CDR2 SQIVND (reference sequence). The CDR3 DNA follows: TGTGCCAGTAGTATTACGGCCTCAGGTGACTATGGCTACACCTTC. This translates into CASSITASGDYGYTF.

This CDR3 is CASSPRTGAKGYNEQFF. The CDR3 coding sequence is TGTGCCAGCAGCCCTAGGACAGGAGCTAAGGGATACAATGAGCAGTTCTTC. The chain combines TRBV6-2 or TRBV6-3 with TRBJ2-1; 7 bases map to TRBD1. CDR1 and CDR2 from the germline V gene are MNHEY and SVGEGT. The CDR3 is 17 amino acids. V lost 6 bases and J lost 4; bases outside the gene matches: 15.

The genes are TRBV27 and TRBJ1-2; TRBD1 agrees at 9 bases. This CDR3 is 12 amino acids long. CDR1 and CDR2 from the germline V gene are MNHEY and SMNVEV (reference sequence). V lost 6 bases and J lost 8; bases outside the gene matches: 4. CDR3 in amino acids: CASRTGGRGYTF. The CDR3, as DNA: TGTGCCAGCAGGACAGGGGGAAGGGGCTACACCTTC.

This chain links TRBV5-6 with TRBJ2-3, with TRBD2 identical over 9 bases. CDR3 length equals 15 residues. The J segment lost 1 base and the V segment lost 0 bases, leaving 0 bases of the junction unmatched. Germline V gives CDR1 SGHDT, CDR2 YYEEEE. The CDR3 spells CASSLGLAGTDTQYF. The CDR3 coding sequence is TGTGCCAGCAGCTTGGGACTAGCGGGCACAGATACGCAGTATTTT.

The CDR3 here is CASRPQGSQPQHF. The CDR3 DNA reads as TGTGCCAGCAGACCACAGGGGAGTCAGCCCCAGCATTTT. The V call is TRBV12-3 or TRBV12-4, the J call TRBJ1-5; 7 positions match TRBD1. The CDR3 loop spans 13 amino acids. V lost 6 bases to trimming and J lost 6 bases; unmatched junction nucleotides: 5.

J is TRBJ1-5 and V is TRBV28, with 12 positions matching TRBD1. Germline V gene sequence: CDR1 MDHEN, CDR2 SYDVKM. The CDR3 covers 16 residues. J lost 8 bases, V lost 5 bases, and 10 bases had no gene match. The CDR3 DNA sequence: TGTGCCAGCAGTGCGCTCGGGACAGGGGGCTTGGAGCCCCAGCATTTT. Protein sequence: CASSALGTGGLEPQHF.

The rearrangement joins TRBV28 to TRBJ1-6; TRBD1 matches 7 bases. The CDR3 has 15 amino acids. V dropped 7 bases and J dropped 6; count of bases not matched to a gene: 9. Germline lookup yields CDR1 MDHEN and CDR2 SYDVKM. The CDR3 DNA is TGTGCCAGCAACATGGAGGGGGCGCGTAATTCACCCCTCCACTTT. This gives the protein CASNMEGARNSPLHF.

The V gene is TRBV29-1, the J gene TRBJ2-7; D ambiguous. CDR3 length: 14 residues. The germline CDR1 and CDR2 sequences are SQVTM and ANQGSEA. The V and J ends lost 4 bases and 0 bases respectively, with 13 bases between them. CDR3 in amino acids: CSVVGERSSYEQYF. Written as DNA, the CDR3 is TGCAGCGTTGTAGGTGAACGGAGCTCCTACGAGCAGTACTTC.